What follows describes a single T cell receptor beta chain. These data originate in a study of blood T cell repertoires in COVID-19. Across the whole study: Researchers got acute and convalescent COVID-19 samples from the United States, Italy and Spain. Sources were T cells, B-cell-depleted T cells, or PBMCs; the material itself was cDNA or gDNA.

Methods used by the authors: Quantification of nucleated cells was approximated via reference gene primer amplification. TCRdb's table, derived via immunoSEQ multiplex PCR, lists solely in-frame clones and lacks some. V, J and clone size reflect that table, while D and trimming were determined from the DNA. Altogether approximately 300,000 clones are present, about nine tenths being singletons, with the ten largest covering approximately 7.5%. Those enrolled in Seattle joined during active infection and were followed longitudinally afterward. This CDR3 spans 14 amino acids. J was trimmed by 6 bases and V by 4 bases; bases with no gene match: 9. The germline V gene encodes CDR1 SQVTM and CDR2 ANQGSEA.

The clonotype originates from a woman in her 30s with COVID-19, enrolled during active disease. This chain links TRBV29-1 with TRBJ2-7; the match to TRBD1 covers 10 bases. The source material was peripheral blood. CDR3 DNA sequence: TGCAGCGTTGGCGCTCCTGGGGACAGGGGCGAGCAGTACTTC. Its protein is CSVGAPGDRGEQYF.